The 8 T cell receptor beta chains presented below share a single source sample, sequenced in a study of T-cell reconstitution after alpha-beta-depleted transplantation in children. Unique molecular identifiers were built into the TCRbeta library. From the PCR reads, TCRdb called clonotypes with MiXCR, one entry per CDR3 protein. Of approximately 240,000 distinct CDR3 sequences in the sample, 8% to 10% were seen once. Source: PBMCs from the stem cell graft donor, taken from the stem cell graft. These receptors were taken from a human donor who donated a stem cell graft to a child with acute lymphoblastic leukemia.

This rearrangement joins TRBV7-2 to TRBJ2-3, with 9 bases identical to TRBD2. The CDR3 runs 15 residues. Trimming removed 5 bases from V and 6 bases from J; junction bases left unmatched: 9. Per the germline V gene, CDR1 is SGHTA and CDR2 is FQGNSA. The CDR3 DNA sequence: TGTGCCAGCAGCCGGCTGCGGGGGGGACTGGATACGCAGTATTTT. Its protein is CASSRLRGGLDTQYF. Complete variable domain (other parts from reference TRBV7-2 and TRBJ2-3): GAGVSQSPSNKVTEKGKDVELRCDPISGHTALYWYRQSLGQGLEFLIYFQGNSAPDKSGLPSDRFSAERTGGSVSTLTIQRTQQEDSAVYLCASSRLRGGLDTQYFGPGTRLTVL.

V and J are TRBV7-8 and TRBJ2-1; D might be TRBD2 (5 bases). V was trimmed by 5 bases and J by 5 bases, leaving 19 bases between them. This CDR3 is built from 16 residues. Germline values: CDR1 SGHVS, CDR2 FQNEAQ. The CDR3 region has the DNA TGTGCCAGCAGCATAACAGCCGGACTTTCCGACAATGAGCAGTTCTTC. Its protein is CASSITAGLSDNEQFF. Combining the CDR3 with reference TRBV7-8 and TRBJ2-1 gives the whole variable domain GAGVSQSPRYKVAKRGQDVALRCDPISGHVSLFWYQQALGQGPEFLTYFQNEAQLDKSGLPSDRFFAERPEGSVSTLKIQRTQQEDSAVYLCASSITAGLSDNEQFFGPGTRLTVL.

This clonotype has at least ten counts. The CDR3 reads CASSLRGVLNYGYTF. The CDR3 DNA follows: TGTGCCAGCAGCTTAAGGGGGGTCCTAAACTATGGCTACACCTTC. The V call is TRBV7-2, the J call TRBJ1-2, with D perhaps matching TRBD1 (6 bases). V gave up 2 bases and J gave up 2 bases, with 12 bases separating them. This CDR3 contains 15 residues. Germline CDR1 reads SGHTA; CDR2 reads FQGNSA.

This clonotype showed up many times. The DNA for the CDR3 is TGTGCCAGCAGTAAAGAAGGGACAGGGGGTAATCAGCCCCAGCATTTT. This gives the protein CASSKEGTGGNQPQHF. The rearrangement links TRBV27 to TRBJ1-5; TRBD1 matches at 11 bases. J gave up 4 bases and V 5 bases, and 7 bases lay outside the gene matches. From germline, CDR1 is MNHEY and CDR2 SMNVEV (reference sequence). This CDR3 region has 16 residues.

This clonotype was observed at least ten times. This sequence joins TRBV29-1 and TRBJ1-2; 7 bases fit TRBD1. The CDR3 spans 13 residues. Trimming took 7 bases from V and 0 from J; bases not matched to a gene: 5. Germline CDR1 reads SQVTM; CDR2 reads ANQGSEA. The CDR3 region is CSGGTDPNYGYTF. The CDR3 region has the DNA TGCAGCGGTGGGACAGATCCTAACTATGGCTACACCTTC.

The chain has TRBV7-2 and TRBJ1-2; 10 bases are a match to TRBD1. The CDR3 runs to 16 residues. The germline V gene encodes CDR1 SGHTA and CDR2 FQGNSA. Losses at the gene ends were 3 bases for V and 4 bases for J; bases not matched to a gene: 8. The CDR3, as DNA: TGTGCCAGCAGCTTTTTACCGGGACAGGGGACCTATGGCTACACCTTC. This gives the protein CASSFLPGQGTYGYTF.

This clonotype came up a few times. J is TRBJ2-1 and V is TRBV20-1; the D gene is possibly TRBD2 (6 bases). V lost 1 base, J lost 5 bases, and 21 bases lay in between. Germline lookup yields CDR1 DFQATT and CDR2 SNEGSKA (reference sequence). The CDR3 is made up of 17 amino acids. The CDR3 DNA follows: TGCAGTGCTAGAGCCCTGGGTAATTGGCGCGGGGACAATGAGCAGTTCTTC. Its protein is CSARALGNWRGDNEQFF.

This clonotype was seen at least ten times. The rearrangement links TRBV12-5 to TRBJ2-2; 7 bases align to TRBD2. Germline loops: CDR1 LGHNT, CDR2 FRNRAP. The length of the CDR3 is 12 residues. CDR3 region: CASGGEFGELFF. In DNA, the CDR3 is TGTGCCTCGGGGGGAGAGTTCGGGGAGCTGTTTTTT.